These 32 T cell receptor beta chains were all obtained from the same sample, sequenced in a study of blood T cell repertoires in COVID-19. Generated by immunoSEQ multiplex PCR, the TCRdb table keeps only in-frame clones and is missing some. Here the sample spans 300,000 or so clones, under 90% being singletons. Sequenced: PBMCs or T cells enriched from blood (not recorded which). The source of these receptors is a woman aged 18-29 years who had recovered from COVID-19.

Worth noting for this clone: At one of its ends the junction is not consistent with the germline gene, which may arise from a read error. This chain uses TRBV13 with TRBJ2-5; possibly TRBD1 for D (6 bases). The germline CDR1 and CDR2 sequences are PRHDT and FYEKMQ (reference sequence). This CDR3 comprises 15 residues. CDR3 coding DNA: TGTGTCAGCAGCGCCGGACAGTCAGTAGGAGAGACCCAGTACTTC. Its translation: CVSSAGQSVGETQYF.

This clone has just one count. The DNA for the CDR3 is TGTGCCAGCAGTGATTGGGACAGCAGTAATTCACCCCTCCACTTT. As protein: CASSDWDSSNSPLHF. The rearrangement joins TRBV2 to TRBJ1-6; 7 bases match TRBD1. This CDR3 has 15 amino acids. Losses at the gene ends were 3 bases for V and 6 bases for J; bases not matched to a gene: 5. In germline, CDR1 is SNHLY, CDR2 FYNNEI.

The chain links TRBV7-2 to TRBJ2-6; no definite D call. The CDR3 spans 15 residues. The V end was cut by 2 bases, the J end by 0 bases, with 5 bases between. CDR1 SGHTA and CDR2 FQGNSA come from the germline V gene. DNA of the CDR3: TGTGCCAGCAGCTTACAGATCTCTGGGGCCAACGTCCTGACTTTC. Amino acid sequence: CASSLQISGANVLTF. Variable domain in full (rest from reference TRBV7-2 and TRBJ2-6): GAGVSQSPSNKVTEKGKDVELRCDPISGHTALYWYRQSLGQGLEFLIYFQGNSAPDKSGLPSDRFSAERTGGSVSTLTIQRTQQEDSAVYLCASSLQISGANVLTFGAGSRLTVL.

The CDR3 DNA follows: TGTGCCAGCACCGGGGACAGCTATGGCTACACCTTC. This sequence encodes CASTGDSYGYTF. The J gene is TRBJ1-2, the V gene TRBV3-1 (or the pseudogene TRBV3-2); 7 bases map to TRBD1. V shed 7 bases and J 4 bases; nucleotides not matched to a gene: 3. In germline, CDR1 is LGHDT, CDR2 YNNKEL (reference sequence). The CDR3 has 12 amino acids.

Remarks on this clone: Other DNA sequences in the same sample also yield this CDR3. V is TRBV9 and J is TRBJ1-1; D is ambiguous. V gave up 0 bases and J gave up 2 bases, with 5 bases separating them. This CDR3 has 13 residues. Germline CDR1 is SGDLS and CDR2 is YYNGEE. In nucleotides, the CDR3 is TGTGCCAGCAGCGTAGACGGTAACACTGAAGCTTTCTTT. Residues: CASSVDGNTEAFF. Full variable domain (outside the CDR3, taken from reference TRBV9 and TRBJ1-1): DSGVTQTPKHLITATGQRVTLRCSPRSGDLSVYWYQQSLDQGLQFLIQYYNGEERAKGNILERFSAQQFPDLHSELNLSSLELGDSALYFCASSVDGNTEAFFGQGTRLTVV.

The rearrangement links TRBV5-4 to TRBJ2-5; D remains unclear. The germline CDR1 and CDR2 sequences are SGHNT and YYREEE (reference sequence). With 2 bases removed from V and 0 bases from J, the gap between germline ends came to 5 bases. The CDR3 sequence is 13 residues long. The CDR3 DNA follows: TGTGCCAGCAGCTTCTCCTACCAAGAGACCCAGTACTTC. Amino acids: CASSFSYQETQYF. The entire variable domain, with the rest obtained from reference TRBV5-4 and TRBJ2-5, is as follows: ETGVTQSPTHLIKTRGQQVTLRCSSQSGHNTVSWYQQALGQGPQFIFQYYREEENGRGNFPPRFSGLQFPNYSSELNVNALELDDSALYLCASSFSYQETQYFGPGTRLLVL.

This clone was detected once. V and J are TRBV2 and TRBJ2-3; 9 nucleotides align to TRBD2. Germline lookup yields CDR1 SNHLY and CDR2 FYNNEI. The ends lost 6 bases at V and 2 bases at J; junction bases unmatched: 3. This CDR3 region has 14 residues. The CDR3 DNA sequence: TGTGCCAGCAGGCTAGCGGGGTACACAGATACGCAGTATTTT. Encoded protein: CASRLAGYTDTQYF.

V usage is TRBV27 and J usage is TRBJ1-5; tentatively, D is TRBD1 (6 bases). This CDR3 has 15 residues. Trimming removed 5 bases at V and 4 bases at J, with 15 bases between. The germline V gene has CDR1 MNHEY and CDR2 SMNVEV (reference sequence). Written as DNA, the CDR3 is TGTGCCAGCAGTCCTGGACAGCTGCCGAATCAGCCCCAGCATTTT. Amino acid sequence: CASSPGQLPNQPQHF.

The chain carries TRBV3-1 (or the pseudogene TRBV3-2) and TRBJ1-1, with 9 bases identical to TRBD1. CDR3 size: 14 residues. V shed 10 bases and J 5 bases; nucleotides not matched to a gene: 11. Germline assignment: CDR1 LGHDT and CDR2 YNNKEL (reference sequence). CDR3 residues: CATSVGQGTTEAFF. DNA of the CDR3: TGTGCCACATCCGTCGGACAGGGGACGACTGAAGCTTTCTTT.

There are many counts of this clone. This chain links TRBV25-1 with TRBJ2-5, with a possible D match to TRBD2 (5 bases). Germline V gene data show CDR1 as MGHDK and CDR2 as SYGVNS. The V end lost 2 bases, the J end lost 2 bases, and 18 bases lay between the germline ends. The CDR3 loop spans 17 amino acids. As DNA, the CDR3 is TGTGCCAGCAGTGAAGGGAGCCGGGGATGGGGACAAGAGACCCAGTACTTC. It codes for CASSEGSRGWGQETQYF.

The J gene is TRBJ2-7, the V gene TRBV3-1 (or the pseudogene TRBV3-2), with 9 bases identical to TRBD2. The CDR3 is 15 amino acids. Germline V gene sequence: CDR1 LGHDT, CDR2 YNNKEL (reference sequence). The trim removed 4 bases at V and 3 bases at J, leaving 7 bases unmatched. Written as DNA, the CDR3 is TGTGCCAGCAGCCGGGCTAGCGGGATGAACTACGAGCAGTACTTC. It specifies CASSRASGMNYEQYF.

The gene calls are TRBV5-4 and TRBJ1-1; 7 positions match TRBD1. J gave up 1 base and V 9 bases, and 9 bases lay outside the gene matches. CDR3 size: 14 residues. From germline, CDR1 is SGHNT and CDR2 YYREEE (reference sequence). DNA for the CDR3: TGTGCCATGGAGGCGGACAGGCCGAACACTGAAGCTTTCTTT. This codes for CAMEADRPNTEAFF.

V is TRBV7-3 and J is TRBJ2-1; D perhaps matches TRBD1 (6 bases). V was trimmed by 4 bases and J by 3 bases, leaving 7 bases between them. Per the germline V gene, CDR1 is SGHTA and CDR2 is FQGTGA. The CDR3 is 13 residues long. The CDR3 DNA is TGTGCCAGCAGCTCAGGGGTCTACAATGAGCAGTTCTTC. It yields the protein CASSSGVYNEQFF.

The gene calls are TRBV6-5 and TRBJ1-1; D not resolved. Germline V gives CDR1 MNHEY, CDR2 SVGAGI. V lost 10 bases, J lost 1 base, and 19 bases lay in between. The CDR3 spans 15 residues. Here the CDR3 reads CATRPPLDGNTEAFF. CDR3 DNA: TGTGCCACCCGCCCCCCCTTAGATGGGAACACTGAAGCTTTCTTT.

The chain carries TRBV19 and TRBJ2-2; D may be TRBD1 (5 bases). The CDR3 contains 13 residues. In germline, CDR1 is LNHDA, CDR2 SQIVND (reference sequence). V was pared by 2 bases and J by 10 bases, with 11 bases between. CDR3 DNA: TGTGCCAGTAGTATAACGGACACCATGGAGCTGTTTTTT. Its translation is CASSITDTMELFF.

The chain joins TRBV6-5 to TRBJ2-5; D perhaps matches TRBD2 (5 bases). Looked up from germline, CDR1 is MNHEY and CDR2 is SVGAGI. Trimming cost V 6 bases and J 2 bases, with 16 bases left between them. The CDR3 covers 15 residues. CDR3 sequence (DNA): TGTGCCAGCAGGGGCTCACTAGAAATGCAAGAGACCCAGTACTTC. It codes for CASRGSLEMQETQYF.

The gene calls are TRBV5-4 and TRBJ2-1; 8 nucleotides agree with TRBD1. CDR3 length: 16 residues. The V gene end was trimmed by 0 bases and the J gene end by 0 bases; junction bases not matched to a gene: 2. The germline V gene has CDR1 SGHNT and CDR2 YYREEE (reference sequence). CDR3 in amino acids: CASSLGGTGSYNEQFF. CDR3 sequence (DNA): TGTGCCAGCAGCTTGGGCGGGACAGGCTCCTACAATGAGCAGTTCTTC.

V and J are TRBV11-3 and TRBJ2-5; 10 bases line up with TRBD2. V lost 1 base, J lost 2 bases, and 4 bases stayed unmatched. The length of the CDR3 is 16 residues. The germline V gene has CDR1 SGHNT and CDR2 YENEEA. The CDR3 loop is CASSLGLAGAQETQYF. The CDR3 bases are TGTGCCAGCAGCTTAGGGCTAGCGGGGGCACAAGAGACCCAGTACTTC.

The chain recombines TRBV5-1 with TRBJ2-2, with 9 bases lining up with TRBD1. The CDR3 is made up of 17 amino acids. Per germline, CDR1 SGHRS and CDR2 YFSETQ. J gave up 3 bases and V 0 bases, and 6 bases lay outside the gene matches. DNA of the CDR3: TGCGCCAGCAGCTTGGGCTACAGGGGGCGCGACACCGGGGAGCTGTTTTTT. Translated: CASSLGYRGRDTGELFF.

The chain couples TRBV6-5 to TRBJ1-1; 7 nucleotides agree with TRBD1. The CDR3 spans 15 residues. Germline loops: CDR1 MNHEY, CDR2 SVGAGI. V shed 2 bases, J shed 4 bases, and the junction held 7 bases outside the gene matches. CDR3 sequence: CASSYTDRVFTEAFF. CDR3 DNA sequence: TGTGCCAGCAGTTACACCGACAGGGTTTTCACTGAAGCTTTCTTT.

The chain recombines TRBV7-9 with TRBJ2-1, with a weak D call TRBD1 (5 bases). Trimming shortened V by 0 bases and J by 7 bases, and 10 bases separated the two germline ends. CDR1 and CDR2 from the germline V gene are SEHNR and FQNEAQ (reference sequence). The CDR3 runs to 14 residues. The CDR3 sequence: CASSLALAGNEQFF. The CDR3, as DNA: TGTGCCAGCAGCTTAGCGCTGGCAGGGAATGAGCAGTTCTTC. Full variable domain (outside the CDR3, taken from reference TRBV7-9 and TRBJ2-1): DTGVSQNPRHKITKRGQNVTFRCDPISEHNRLYWYRQTLGQGPEFLTYFQNEAQLEKSRLLSDRFSAERPKGSFSTLEIQRTEQGDSAMYLCASSLALAGNEQFFGPGTRLTVL.

The chain carries TRBV11-2 and TRBJ1-2, with a tentative D call TRBD1 (5 bases). V was trimmed by 4 bases and J by 8 bases, leaving 14 bases between them. The CDR3 sequence is 13 residues long. CDR1 is SGHAT, CDR2 FQNNGV, per germline. The CDR3 DNA is TGTGCCAGCAGCTCCCCGAGACAGCGAGGCTACACCTTC. Protein: CASSSPRQRGYTF.

This clone was counted between two and nine times. The rearrangement uses TRBV7-9 and TRBJ2-1, with a weak D call TRBD1 (6 bases). Germline V lookup: CDR1 SEHNR, CDR2 FQNEAQ (reference sequence). Deletions cut 1 base from V and 7 bases from J, with 17 bases between. The CDR3 is made up of 16 amino acids. The CDR3 sequence is CASSLDGTPLRNEQFF. CDR3 bases: TGTGCCAGCAGCTTAGACGGGACACCTTTGAGGAATGAGCAGTTCTTC.

This chain joins TRBV30 and TRBJ1-2, with D perhaps matching TRBD1 (6 bases). Germline V lookup: CDR1 GTSNPN, CDR2 SVGIG (reference sequence). The V end was cut by 5 bases, the J end by 3 bases, with 10 bases between. The CDR3 sequence is 12 residues long. The CDR3 loop reads CAWATGHYGYTF. The CDR3 DNA is TGTGCCTGGGCTACAGGGCACTATGGCTACACCTTC.

The chain has TRBV5-1 and TRBJ1-3; tentatively, D is TRBD1 (6 bases). Trimming shortened V by 4 bases and J by 4 bases, and 12 bases separated the two germline ends. Germline loops: CDR1 SGHRS, CDR2 YFSETQ. This CDR3 has 14 residues. CDR3 DNA: TGCGCCAGCAGCCCCGGGGACATCGGAAACACCATATATTTT. Translating gives CASSPGDIGNTIYF.

The chain has TRBV7-3 and TRBJ2-2; D is possibly TRBD2 (7 bases). The ends were cut back, 8 bases at V and 2 bases at J, with 15 bases in the middle. Looked up from germline, CDR1 is SGHTA and CDR2 is FQGTGA. The CDR3 is 15 residues long. CDR3 nucleotide sequence: TGTGCCAGCGCCGAAACGGGGGGCAACACCGGGGAGCTGTTTTTT. It encodes CASAETGGNTGELFF.

The V and J genes are TRBV27 and TRBJ2-7, with D tentatively TRBD1 (5 bases). Germline lookup yields CDR1 MNHEY and CDR2 SMNVEV (reference sequence). The CDR3 spans 16 residues. Trimming stripped 1 base from V and 4 bases from J, with 17 bases between. The CDR3, as DNA: TGTGCCAGCAGTTTATACTCAACCCAGGGTCAGTACGAGCAGTACTTC. Translation: CASSLYSTQGQYEQYF.

This rearrangement joins TRBV9 to TRBJ2-3; 12 bases agree with TRBD2. The V and J ends lost 4 bases and 4 bases, in that order; junction bases with no gene match: 4. The CDR3 contains 15 residues. From germline, CDR1 is SGDLS and CDR2 YYNGEE. The CDR3 nucleotides are TGTGCCAGCAGCAGGGGACTAGCGGGCTCAGATACGCAGTATTTT. Its protein is CASSRGLAGSDTQYF. The variable domain in full, with the rest retrieved from reference TRBV9 and TRBJ2-3, is DSGVTQTPKHLITATGQRVTLRCSPRSGDLSVYWYQQSLDQGLQFLIQYYNGEERAKGNILERFSAQQFPDLHSELNLSSLELGDSALYFCASSRGLAGSDTQYFGPGTRLTVL.

V is TRBV2 and J is TRBJ1-2; 7 positions match TRBD1. Germline V lookup: CDR1 SNHLY, CDR2 FYNNEI. The V gene end was trimmed by 5 bases and the J gene end by 4 bases; junction bases not matched to a gene: 13. The CDR3 runs 16 residues. CDR3 residues: CASSSRQKQGTYGYTF. DNA of the CDR3: TGTGCCAGCAGTTCCCGCCAAAAACAGGGGACCTATGGCTACACCTTC.

The rearrangement uses TRBV5-1 and TRBJ2-1, with 10 bases matching TRBD2. V lost 4 bases, J lost 3 bases, and 4 bases stayed unmatched. The length of the CDR3 is 15 residues. Germline V lookup: CDR1 SGHRS, CDR2 YFSETQ. DNA for the CDR3: TGCGCCAGCAGCACCGGGACTAGCGACTACAATGAGCAGTTCTTC. Residues: CASSTGTSDYNEQFF. The full variable domain, completed using reference TRBV5-1 and TRBJ2-1, is KAGVTQTPRYLIKTRGQQVTLSCSPISGHRSVSWYQQTPGQGLQFLFEYFSETQRNKGNFPGRFSGRQFSNSRSEMNVSTLELGDSALYLCASSTGTSDYNEQFFGPGTRLTVL.

The chain uses TRBV19 and TRBJ1-1; D gene uncertain. CDR1 is LNHDA, CDR2 SQIVND, per germline (reference sequence). CDR3 length equals 13 residues. Trimming left V 4 bases short and J 5 bases short, with 11 bases between. This CDR3 is CASSTSEVTEAFF. The DNA of the CDR3 is TGTGCCAGTAGTACTTCGGAGGTAACTGAAGCTTTCTTT.

This rearrangement joins TRBV4-1 to TRBJ2-2, with 9 nucleotides matching TRBD2. After removal of 4 bases from V and 3 bases from J, the junction contained 3 bases not matched to a gene. The CDR3 is 15 residues long. CDR1 is MGHRA, CDR2 YSYEKL, per germline. DNA for the CDR3: TGCGCCAGCAGCCTTACTAGCGGGTACACCGGGGAGCTGTTTTTT. Residues: CASSLTSGYTGELFF.